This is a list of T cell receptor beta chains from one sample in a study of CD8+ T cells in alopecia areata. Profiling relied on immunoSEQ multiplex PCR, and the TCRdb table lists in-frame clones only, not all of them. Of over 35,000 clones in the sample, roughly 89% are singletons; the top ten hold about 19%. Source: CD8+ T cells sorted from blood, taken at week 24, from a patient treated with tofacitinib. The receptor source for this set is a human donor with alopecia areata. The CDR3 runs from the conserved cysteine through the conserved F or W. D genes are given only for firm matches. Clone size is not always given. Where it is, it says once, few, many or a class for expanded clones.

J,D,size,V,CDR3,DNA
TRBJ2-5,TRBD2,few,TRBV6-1,CASSELAGGQETQYF,TGTGCCAGCAGTGAACTAGCGGGGGGGCAAGAGACCCAGTACTTC
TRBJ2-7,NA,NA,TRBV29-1,CSVVTGEGGHEQYF,TGCAGCGTCGTCACAGGGGAGGGCGGCCACGAGCAGTACTTC
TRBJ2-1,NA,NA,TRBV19,CASSNKPAAYNEQFF,TGTGCCAGTAGTAACAAACCCGCCGCGTACAATGAGCAGTTCTTC
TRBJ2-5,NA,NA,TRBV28,CASNPQTGHGETQYF,TGTGCCAGCAACCCCCAAACAGGGCACGGAGAGACCCAGTACTTC
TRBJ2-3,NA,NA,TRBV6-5,CASTALITDTQYF,TGTGCCAGCACGGCGTTAATCACAGATACGCAGTATTTT
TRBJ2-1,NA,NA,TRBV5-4,CATSAGWSSYNEQFF,TGTGCCACCTCAGCAGGGTGGAGCTCCTACAATGAGCAGTTCTTC
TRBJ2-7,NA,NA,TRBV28,CASSLTDSYEQYF,TGTGCCAGCAGTTTAACGGACTCCTACGAGCAGTACTTC
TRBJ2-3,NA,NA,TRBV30,CAWAGMQWDTQYF,TGTGCCTGGGCAGGAATGCAGTGGGATACGCAGTATTTT
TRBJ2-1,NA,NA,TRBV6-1,CASSEAPYRANEQFF,TGTGCCAGCAGTGAAGCACCCTACAGGGCCAATGAGCAGTTCTTC
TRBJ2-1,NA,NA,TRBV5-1,CASSLDLGSSYNEQFF,TGCGCCAGCAGCTTGGACCTGGGGAGCTCCTACAATGAGCAGTTCTTC
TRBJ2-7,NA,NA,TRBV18,CASSPPLASQGRHYEQYF,TGTGCCAGCTCACCACCGTTGGCATCGCAGGGGAGGCACTACGAGCAGTACTTC
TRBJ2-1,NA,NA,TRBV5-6,CASSLAAEQFF,TGTGCCAGCAGCTTGGCCGCTGAGCAGTTCTTC
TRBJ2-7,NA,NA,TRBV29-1,CSVAPGGYEQYF,TGCAGCGTTGCGCCCGGGGGCTACGAGCAGTACTTC
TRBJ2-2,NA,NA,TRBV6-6,CASSYVKTGELFF,TGTGCCAGCAGTTACGTTAAGACCGGGGAGCTGTTTTTT
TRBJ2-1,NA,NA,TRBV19,CASSPRLSPDEQFF,TGTGCCAGTAGTCCGAGACTCTCTCCGGATGAGCAGTTCTTC
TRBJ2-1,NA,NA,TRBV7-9,CAGGANEQFF,TGTGCCGGAGGGGCTAATGAGCAGTTCTTC
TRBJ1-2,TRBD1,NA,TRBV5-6,CASSLQGDYGYTF,TGTGCCAGCAGCTTGCAGGGGGACTATGGCTACACCTTC
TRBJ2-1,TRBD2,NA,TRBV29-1,CSVEGFDLAGRINEQFF,TGCAGCGTTGAAGGGTTCGACCTAGCGGGGAGAATCAATGAGCAGTTCTTC
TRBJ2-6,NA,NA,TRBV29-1,CSVWGNDGANVLTF,TGCAGCGTTTGGGGGAACGACGGGGCCAACGTCCTGACTTTC
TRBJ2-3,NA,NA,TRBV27,CASSSHPATSTDTQYF,TGTGCCAGCAGTTCACACCCAGCTACTTCGACAGATACGCAGTATTTT
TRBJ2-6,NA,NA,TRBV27,CASSSSLEGANVLTF,NA
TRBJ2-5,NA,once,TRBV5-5,CASSSHPAAYQETQYF,TGTGCCAGCAGCTCTCACCCGGCAGCGTACCAAGAGACCCAGTACTTC
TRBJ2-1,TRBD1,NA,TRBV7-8,CASSLYQGAEFNEQFF,TGTGCCAGCAGCTTATATCAGGGGGCGGAGTTCAATGAGCAGTTCTTC
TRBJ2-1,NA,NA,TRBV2,CASSEMPQQFF,TGTGCCAGCAGTGAAATGCCCCAGCAGTTCTTC
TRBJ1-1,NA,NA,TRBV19,CASTWGGNTEAFF,TGTGCCAGCACCTGGGGCGGGAACACTGAAGCTTTCTTT
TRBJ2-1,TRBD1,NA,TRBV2,CASSESGTGILYNEQFF,TGTGCCAGCAGTGAGTCAGGGACAGGGATTCTCTACAATGAGCAGTTCTTC
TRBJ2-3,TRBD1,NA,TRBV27,CASSYRDSSTDTQYF,TGTGCCAGCAGTTACCGGGACAGCAGCACAGATACGCAGTATTTT
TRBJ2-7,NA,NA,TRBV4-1,CASSPATGDYEQYF,TGCGCCAGCAGCCCCGCAACTGGGGACTACGAGCAGTACTTC
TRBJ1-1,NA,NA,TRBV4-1,CASSRRMNTEAFF,TGCGCCAGCTCCCGACGGATGAACACTGAAGCTTTCTTT
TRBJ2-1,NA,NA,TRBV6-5,CASIGGGSCNEQFF,TGTGCCAGCATTGGGGGGGGCTCCTGCAATGAGCAGTTCTTC
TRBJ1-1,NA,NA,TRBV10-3,CAISDDRTEAFF,TGTGCCATCAGTGACGACAGGACTGAAGCTTTCTTT
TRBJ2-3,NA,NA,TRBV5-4,CASSLDQDTQYF,TGTGCCAGCAGCTTGGACCAGGATACGCAGTATTTT
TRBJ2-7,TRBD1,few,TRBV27,CASRLTPGDSFSYEQYF,TGTGCCAGCAGACTTACCCCCGGGGACAGTTTCTCCTACGAGCAGTACTTC
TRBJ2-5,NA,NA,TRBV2,CASHSPPPGETQYF,TGTGCCAGCCATAGCCCGCCTCCCGGGGAGACCCAGTACTTC
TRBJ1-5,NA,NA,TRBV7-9,CASRDTGANQPQHF,TGTGCCAGCAGAGATACCGGGGCCAATCAGCCCCAGCATTTT
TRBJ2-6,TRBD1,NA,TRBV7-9,CASSFRQGSGANVLTF,TGTGCCAGCAGCTTCCGACAGGGATCTGGGGCCAACGTCCTGACTTTC
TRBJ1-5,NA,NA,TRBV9,CASSVEGTYQPQHF,TGTGCCAGCAGCGTAGAAGGGACGTATCAGCCCCAGCATTTT